These T cell receptor beta chains were read from a single sample in a study of technical replicates of blood from a handful of donors. Produced via immunoSEQ multiplex PCR; TCRdb's table is partial and in-frame only. The sample shows 65,000 to 90,000 clones, roughly 93% of them seen only once. Sequenced input: T cells isolated from PBMCs. These receptors were collected from a human donor in good health. Both conserved end residues are part of each CDR3. D genes are given only for firm matches. Where a row states a size, it is once, few, many or the class of an expanded clone; other rows omit it.

J	D	V	size	DNA	CDR3
TRBJ1-2	-	TRBV6-1	-	TGTGCCAGAGAAGAGGACACTTCTAACTATGGCTACACCTTC	CAREEDTSNYGYTF
TRBJ2-7	TRBD1	TRBV5-4	-	TGTGCCAGCAGCTTAGGGGGACAGGGAAGAGGCGAGCAGTACTTC	CASSLGGQGRGEQYF
TRBJ1-4	-	TRBV5-1	-	TGCGCCAGCAGCCCGACAGGCCGAACTGCAACTAATGAAAAACTGTTTTTT	CASSPTGRTATNEKLFF
TRBJ1-3	-	TRBV30	-	TGTGCCTGGAGTGGGGGCAGTTCCGGAAACACCATATATTTT	CAWSGGSSGNTIYF
TRBJ1-1	-	TRBV5-1	few	TGCGCCAGCAGTATAATCGGAGGGCCCGCTGAAGCTTTCTTT	CASSIIGGPAEAFF
TRBJ1-6	TRBD1	TRBV7-9	-	TGTGCCAGCAGGGGACAGGGCCCTTTTAATTCACCCCTCCACTTT	CASRGQGPFNSPLHF
TRBJ2-3	-	TRBV4-1	-	TGCGCCAGCAGCCAAGTGCTGTTTGACAGGTTCACAGATACGCAGTATTTT	CASSQVLFDRFTDTQYF
TRBJ2-1	TRBD1	TRBV5-1	-	TGCGCCAGCAGCTTATCCTGGACAGGGGAAAGTGCATCCTACAATGAGCAGTTCTTC	CASSLSWTGESASYNEQFF
TRBJ2-5	TRBD2	TRBV13	-	TGTGCCAGCAGTTCCGGACTAGCGGGGGGGCCGGTGGACCAAGAGACCCAGTACTTC	CASSSGLAGGPVDQETQYF
TRBJ1-2	-	TRBV2	-	TGTGCCAGCATAGGCGCAGGTGGCTACACCTTC	CASIGAGGYTF
TRBJ1-3	-	TRBV2	-	TGTGCCAGCAGGAGCACAGGGAGTGCCGGAAACACCATATATTTT	CASRSTGSAGNTIYF
TRBJ2-3	-	TRBV29-1	-	TGCAGCGTTGCTGATCATGAAGACTCTAGCACAGATACGCAGTATTTT	CSVADHEDSSTDTQYF
TRBJ1-4	-	TRBV2	-	TGTGCCAGCAGGGATGACCAGGACAAAGGGGTTTTT	CASRDDQDKGVF
TRBJ2-2	-	TRBV27	-	TGTGCCAGCAGTTGGAGTAGCCTCATCGGGGAGCTGTTTTTT	CASSWSSLIGELFF
TRBJ2-7	TRBD1	TRBV7-9	-	TGTGCCAGCAGCAGACAGCAGGGGGCCTCCTACGAGCAGTACTTC	CASSRQQGASYEQYF
TRBJ2-3	TRBD2	TRBV9	-	TGTGCCAGCAGTTTAAGCGGGGGGGCCGGGGATACGCAGTATTTT	CASSLSGGAGDTQYF
TRBJ1-2	-	TRBV11-2	-	TGTGCCAGCAGCTTAGCCGTGGGGAGCGGCTACACCTTC	CASSLAVGSGYTF
TRBJ1-4	-	TRBV11-3	once	TGTGCCAGCAGCTTAGGTTCAGGGAATGAAAAACTGTTTTTT	CASSLGSGNEKLFF
TRBJ1-2	TRBD1	TRBV6-1	few	TGTGCCAGCAGCGCCCCGGGACAGATCCATGGCTACACCTTC	CASSAPGQIHGYTF
TRBJ1-1	-	TRBV5-1	-	TGCGCCAGCAGCTTGGAACAGGGTTTCACTGAAGCTTTCTTT	CASSLEQGFTEAFF
TRBJ2-7	TRBD1	TRBV6-1	-	TGTGCCAGCAGTGAAGCGCTTCTGGCAGGGGGCAAAGTCGAGCAGTACTTC	CASSEALLAGGKVEQYF
TRBJ1-2	-	TRBV11-2	-	TGTGCCAGCAGCCCTTTAGGGGAAGGCTACACCTTC	CASSPLGEGYTF
TRBJ1-1	-	TRBV5-1	-	TGCGCCAGCAGCCAGGGCATGAACACTGAAGCTTTCTTT	CASSQGMNTEAFF
TRBJ2-1	TRBD2	TRBV30	-	TGTGCCTGGAGTGGACTAGCGGGGGTCTACAATGAGCAGTTCTTC	CAWSGLAGVYNEQFF
TRBJ2-1	TRBD2	TRBV18	-	TGTGCCAGCTCACCCACAGGACTAGCCGGTGGGCAGTTCTTC	CASSPTGLAGGQFF
TRBJ1-1	-	TRBV7-8	-	TGTGCCAGCAGCTTACGGTCCCCTGAAGCTTTCTTT	CASSLRSPEAFF
TRBJ1-5	-	TRBV21-1	-	TGTGCCAACAGAGGAGGTTTAAGCAATCAGCCCCAGCATTTT	CANRGGLSNQPQHF
TRBJ2-2	-	TRBV6-6	-	TGTGCCACCGACCAGGGATTAAACACCGGGGAGCTGTTTTTT	CATDQGLNTGELFF
TRBJ2-2	TRBD2	TRBV7-9	once	TGTGCCAGCAGCCCAGCCCTGGGGGGGACTAGCGGGTCGCACGGGGAGCTGTTTTTT	CASSPALGGTSGSHGELFF
TRBJ2-1	-	TRBV6-1	-	TGTGCCAGCAGTGAGAACAGGGTCTCCTACAATGAGCAGTTCTTC	CASSENRVSYNEQFF
TRBJ2-2	TRBD1	TRBV6-1	-	TGTGCCAGCAGTGGACAGGGAACCGGGGAGCTGTTTTTT	CASSGQGTGELFF